This T cell receptor beta chain came from a study of human T cells and chemical hapten exposure (dated by TCRdb to the early 2020s). Background on the whole study: For sensitization, 2% DPC in acetone was applied to a roughly 2 cm by roughly 2 cm area of upper inner arm skin. Libraries were pooled for sequencing, and variation in per-sample TCR yields was attributed mainly to small differences in library volumes within the pool. Throughout the study period of 20 to 25 weeks, patients also received therapeutic DPC doses to the scalp every week. Alopecia areata with under or over 50% scalp involvement, alopecia totalis and alopecia universalis were represented in the patient cohort, which was mostly female. Around 30 alopecia patients provided blood for TCR sequencing at one to four time points (pre-sensitization, 2, 6 and 24 weeks). Patch testing on the upper back used Finn chambers containing 0.01% DPC, with scoring done after 6 days according to International Contact Dermatitis Research Group standards. This study followed changes in the peripheral blood TCR repertoire in vivo during primary and secondary sensitization of alopecia patients to the hapten diphenylcyclopropenone (DPC). Blood samples were taken from patients before sensitization (week 0) and at 2, 6 and about 24 weeks after DPC sensitization.

In the paper's terms, the time point label means: pre-sensitization, week 0. This sample's treatment or condition label indicates: therapeutic diphenylcyclopropenone sensitization with weekly scalp DPC. At each patch-test visit, blood was drawn before the patch test was applied. To be eligible, patients had to be aged 18 to 70, diagnosed with alopecia and judged suitable for DPC therapy, while pregnant patients were excluded. Total RNA was isolated from unfractionated whole blood collected in Tempus Blood RNA tubes. The CDR3 spans 16 residues, from the cysteine through the phenylalanine. Only the CDR3 DNA is retained, 48 bases long and in frame from the first base. Based on the germline V gene, the CDR1 and CDR2 sequences are SGHTA and FQGNSA. V is cut back by 3 bases and J by 4 bases, with 7 bases in the junction unmatched. Receptor libraries were prepared by RACE. TCRdb lists the instrument as NextSeq 500. During library preparation, unique molecular identifiers were attached to individual cDNA molecules so that TCRs could be counted in a quantitative, reproducible way. From each blood RNA sample, both TCR alpha and TCR beta chains were sequenced. As for how the authors treated the data: A median of around 100,000 TCRs per sample was observed, with a range of about 20,000 to 690,600. The Decombinator software suite was used to annotate the V, J and CDR3 of the TCR reads. Every sample was subsampled to the same number of TCRs (28,000) for the PS versus PT1 abundance plots. Expanded TCRs were defined as absent before sensitization and observed at least eight times at the 2-week time point. In TCRdb, the public reads were trimmed at Q25 with fastp and aligned with MiXCR, with productive beta chains retained. Duplicate CDR3 protein sequences are folded into a single record with the most common DNA and genes. The authors' filters were not applied to this entry. The sample contains 180,000 or so distinct CDR3 sequences, almost 30% of them found a single time. Under 3% of the sample goes to the ten largest clones.

Points the paper makes about the study in general: Patch test score was positively correlated with the number of PT1 expanded TCRs, with significance at thresholds 8, 16 and 32 but not at 4. Because every patient had alopecia, a presumed autoimmune disease, the patients' immune response might differ from that of healthy individuals. Significantly more large CDR3 similarity clusters were formed by expanded TCRs than by pre-sensitization or healthy control sets, consistent with antigen-driven responses. DPC sensitization did not change how many TCRs were above 1 in 1000 frequency, and no evidence was found of alterations in global repertoire structure. After repeated subsampling, changes were observed in the strength of the expansion versus patch-test correlation and in the threshold at which the correlation became significant.

The sample holds a few counts of this clonotype. This clone's antigen is unknown. Base qualities were left out, and no much larger clone turns up one base away. Source: whole blood, taken in connection with sensitization to the hapten diphenylcyclopropenone (DPC). This receptor was identified in a woman in her twenties or thirties with alopecia areata. Some clones in this sample may be carry-over from other donors' samples. Here the chain combines TRBV7-2 and TRBJ2-3, with 10 middle bases fitting TRBD2. This receptor has the CDR3 CASSFRAGGRADTQYF. The sequenced DNA is TGTGCCAGCAGCTTCCGAGCGGGAGGGCGGGCAGATACGCAGTATTTT.